A selection of T cell receptor beta chains follows, all from one sample in a study of CD8 T cells in ankylosing spondylitis. MiXCR, run by TCRdb on the 5' RACE reads, gives a single entry per CDR3 protein. Found here are under 250,000 distinct CDR3 sequences, more than 25% of them singletons; the top ten hold around 4%. The sample was blood, either unsorted or a sorted T cell fraction (not recorded which). These receptors came from a male donor with ankylosing spondylitis or in good health (not recorded which). CDR3s include the opening cysteine and the closing phenylalanine or tryptophan. A D gene is named only where the DNA matches it firmly. Not all rows give a size; the values are once, few, many and, for expanded clones, a class.

>TRBV7-9|TRBD1|TRBJ1-1|few
TGTGCCAGCAGCCCCCCCGACAGGGTTATTTCTGAAGCTTTCTTT
CASSPPDRVISEAFF
>TRBV5-1|NA|TRBJ2-5|NA
TGCGCCAGCAAAGGCTACCAAGAGACCCAGTACTTC
CASKGYQETQYF
>TRBV6-5|TRBD1|TRBJ1-1|many
TGTGCCAGCAGTTCACCAGGGGGGCGGGGAGCTTTCTTT
CASSSPGGRGAFF
>TRBV11-2|TRBD1|TRBJ2-5|few
TGTGCCAGCAGCTTAGGGAGACAGGGGAAAGAGACCCAGTACTTC
CASSLGRQGKETQYF
>TRBV12-3/TRBV12-4|TRBD2|TRBJ2-3|NA
TGTGCCAGCAGCCTCCTAGCGGGGGCGCGCACAGATACGCAGTATTTT
CASSLLAGARTDTQYF
>TRBV10-3|NA|TRBJ2-1|few
TGTGCCATCAGTGAGTCCAGGTCAGGAGACTACAATGAGCAGTTCTTC
CAISESRSGDYNEQFF
>TRBV5-1|NA|TRBJ2-7|NA
TGCGCCAGCAGCTTGGAGAGGGTCTACGAGCAGTACTTC
CASSLERVYEQYF
>TRBV7-9|TRBD2|TRBJ2-3|NA
TGTGCCAGCAGAGGGGGACTAGCGGTAGATACGCAGTATTTT
CASRGGLAVDTQYF
>TRBV6-1|TRBD1|TRBJ2-7|few
TGTGCCAGCACCACCCGGGACAGAGCCTACGAGCAGTACTTC
CASTTRDRAYEQYF
>TRBV29-1|NA|TRBJ1-1|NA
TGCAGCGTCCCCCTTACAGGGTACACTGAAGCTTTCTTT
CSVPLTGYTEAFF
>TRBV20-1|TRBD2|TRBJ2-7|NA
TGCAGTGCGGGAGGGCACCCAAACTACGAGCAGTACTTC
CSAGGHPNYEQYF
>TRBV28|NA|TRBJ1-2|few
TGTGCCAGCAGCAGGCAGGCGGACTATGGCTACACCTTC
CASSRQADYGYTF
>TRBV7-9|NA|TRBJ2-1|NA
TGTGCCAGCAGCTCGCTCGGGGGTTTCAATGAGCAGTTCTTC
CASSSLGGFNEQFF
>TRBV5-6|NA|TRBJ2-3|NA
TGTGCCAGCAGCTCGCGTCGCGGCGGAGATACGCAGTATTTT
CASSSRRGGDTQYF
>TRBV12-3/TRBV12-4|NA|TRBJ2-7|few
TGTGCCAGCAGGGGGGGAACCTACGAGCAGTACTTC
CASRGGTYEQYF
>TRBV3-1|NA|TRBJ2-1|NA
TGTGCCAGCAGCCAAGAATCCCGCGATGAGCAGTTCTTC
CASSQESRDEQFF
>TRBV5-1|NA|TRBJ2-6|few
TGCGCCAGCACCGCGCCTGGGGCCAACGTCCTGACTTTC
CASTAPGANVLTF
>TRBV9|NA|TRBJ2-7|once
TGTGCCAGCAGCGTAGGAGGGGGGGGGCCCCCCTACGAGCAGTACTTC
CASSVGGGGPPYEQYF
>TRBV12-3/TRBV12-4|TRBD1|TRBJ2-7|few
TGTGCCAGCAGTCCCGGGACAGGGTACGACGAGCAGTACTTC
CASSPGTGYDEQYF
>TRBV6-4|TRBD2|TRBJ2-1|NA
TGTGCCAGCAGTGACTCAGGACTAGCTTACAATGAGCAGTTCTTC
CASSDSGLAYNEQFF
>TRBV20-1|NA|TRBJ1-1|NA
TGCAGTGCTAGAGGCTCAGACGGGAACACTGAAGCTTTCTTT
CSARGSDGNTEAFF
>TRBV7-9|NA|TRBJ1-2|NA
TGTGCCAGCAGATGGGCGGAAGGCTACACCTTC
CASRWAEGYTF
>TRBV5-5|NA|TRBJ2-3|NA
TGTGCCAGCAGCTTGTTACCGGGGTTTAAGGGCACAGATACGCAGTATTTT
CASSLLPGFKGTDTQYF